What follows is one T cell receptor beta chain and its context. Its antigen is unidentified. The source of the sample is a study of regulatory dendritic cells for organ transplantation. Sorted subsets were CFSE-labeled and cultured approximately 5 days with allogeneic dendritic cells. FACS sorted CD4+ or CD8+ T cells into CD45RA+ naive and CD45RO+ memory. Findings and limits, study-wide: Memory T cells were less diverse than naive, with memory CD8+ most oligoclonal.

Sequencing was performed with immunoSEQ multiplex PCR; in TCRdb, only in-frame clones are kept and a portion is missing. The data contain about 20,000 clones, approximately 83% of them singletons. There are 17 residues in the CDR3. Germline loops: CDR1 SGHVS, CDR2 FNYEAQ. J lost 1 base, V lost 4 bases, and 6 bases had no gene match. Sequencing used naive CD4+ T cells from blood cultured with regulatory dendritic cells. The subset denotes: CD45RA+ naive T cells. This receptor was taken from a human donor in good health. The chain joins TRBV7-6 to TRBJ1-6, with 8 bases matching TRBD1. CDR3 loop: CASSSGQGVSYNSPLHF. CDR3 in DNA: TGTGCCAGCAGCTCCGGACAGGGTGTATCCTATAATTCACCCCTCCACTTT.